The rows below give T cell receptor beta chains drawn from one sample of a study of T-cell reconstitution after alpha-beta-depleted transplantation in children. TCRdb reanalysed the PCR reads using MiXCR and keeps one entry per CDR3 protein. Among roughly 350,000 distinct CDR3 sequences listed, 10% were seen once. The sample in question was PBMCs from the stem cell graft donor, obtained from the stem cell graft. Receptors were obtained from a human donor who donated a stem cell graft to a child with acute lymphoblastic leukemia. CDR3s include the opening cysteine and the closing phenylalanine or tryptophan. A D gene is named only where the DNA matches it firmly. Expanded clones get a size class; other rows say once, few or many, or leave the size out.

v_gene	j_gene	d_gene	abundance	CDR3aa	CDR3nt
TRBV28	TRBJ2-7	TRBD2	-	CASSLSPSGEGSYEQYF	TGTGCCAGCAGTTTATCTCCCAGCGGGGAGGGCTCCTACGAGCAGTACTTC
TRBV12-3/TRBV12-4	TRBJ2-5	TRBD2	few	CASGDGRAAEETQYF	TGTGCCAGCGGGGACGGGAGGGCCGCGGAAGAGACCCAGTACTTC
TRBV6-1	TRBJ2-7	TRBD2	few	CASRVPGLASHEQYF	TGTGCCAGCAGAGTACCGGGACTAGCGTCCCACGAGCAGTACTTC
TRBV28	TRBJ2-1	-	many	CASSGTGEVIDEQFF	TGTGCCAGCAGTGGGACGGGGGAGGTCATCGATGAGCAGTTCTTC
TRBV5-1	TRBJ2-1	TRBD2	few	CASSFGRLAGPGSYNEQFF	TGCGCCAGCAGCTTCGGTAGACTAGCGGGCCCCGGATCCTACAATGAGCAGTTCTTC
TRBV27	TRBJ1-6	-	-	CASSFQGWEHSPLHF	TGTGCCAGCAGTTTTCAGGGATGGGAGCATTCACCCCTCCACTTT
TRBV20-1	TRBJ1-1	-	few	CSAGVNLAEAFF	TGCAGTGCGGGGGTTAATTTAGCTGAAGCTTTCTTT
TRBV12-3/TRBV12-4	TRBJ2-7	TRBD1	-	CASSRVGTGAYEQYF	TGTGCCAGCAGTCGGGTGGGGACAGGGGCCTACGAGCAGTACTTC
TRBV6-1	TRBJ2-2	-	-	CATKGGVLDTGELFF	TGTGCCACCAAAGGGGGAGTGTTGGACACCGGGGAGCTGTTTTTT
TRBV7-2	TRBJ2-7	-	-	CASSPPNVAKTPEQYF	TGTGCCAGCAGCCCCCCGAACGTGGCTAAAACTCCCGAGCAGTACTTC
TRBV6-5	TRBJ2-1	TRBD2	-	CASSLLAGGGNEQFF	TGTGCCAGCAGTCTACTAGCGGGGGGGGGAAATGAGCAGTTCTTC